This TCR beta chain was found in a study of cytomegalovirus exposure and HLA in healthy donors. Study-wide results and caveats: Among the most significant clusters, several appeared linked to common viral pathogens in a later analysis. When a later analysis compared HLA-associated TCR beta chains with equally common others, the HLA-associated chains turned out to be more clonally expanded and to have lower generation probabilities. There were 164 TCR beta chains listed as cytomegalovirus-associated.

The germline V gene has CDR1 SGHTA and CDR2 FQGNSA. Trimming took 7 bases from V and 3 from J; bases not matched to a gene: 10. The CDR3 length is 15 residues. PCR primers comprised 60 Vbeta and 13 Jbeta primers. The table came from immunoSEQ multiplex PCR; TCRdb's copy has only in-frame clones and leaves some out. The sample lists about 88,000 clones, 85% to 90% occurring once. This clone appeared a few times. Its antigen is still unknown. This chain uses TRBV7-2 with TRBJ2-7, with TRBD1 matching over 9 bases. The specimen sequenced was PBMCs. The receptor's source is a man between 18 and 35 years old in good health and CMV-seronegative. Here the CDR3 reads CASTWGGQGFYEQYF. As DNA, the CDR3 is TGTGCCAGCACCTGGGGGGGACAGGGCTTCTACGAGCAGTACTTC.